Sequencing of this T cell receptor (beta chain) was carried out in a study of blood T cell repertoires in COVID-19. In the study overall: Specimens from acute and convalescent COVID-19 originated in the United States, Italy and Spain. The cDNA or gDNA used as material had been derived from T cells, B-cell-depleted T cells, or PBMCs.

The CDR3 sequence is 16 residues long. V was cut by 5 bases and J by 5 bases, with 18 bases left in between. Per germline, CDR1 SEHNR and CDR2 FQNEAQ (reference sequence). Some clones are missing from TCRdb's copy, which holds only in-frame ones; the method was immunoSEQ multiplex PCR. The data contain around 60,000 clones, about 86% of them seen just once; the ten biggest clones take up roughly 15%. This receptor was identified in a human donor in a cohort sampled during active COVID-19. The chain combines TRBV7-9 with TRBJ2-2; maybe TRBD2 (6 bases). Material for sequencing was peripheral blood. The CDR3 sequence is CASSPFFGGGTGELFF. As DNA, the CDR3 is TGTGCCAGCAGCCCTTTCTTCGGGGGTGGGACCGGGGAGCTGTTTTTT.